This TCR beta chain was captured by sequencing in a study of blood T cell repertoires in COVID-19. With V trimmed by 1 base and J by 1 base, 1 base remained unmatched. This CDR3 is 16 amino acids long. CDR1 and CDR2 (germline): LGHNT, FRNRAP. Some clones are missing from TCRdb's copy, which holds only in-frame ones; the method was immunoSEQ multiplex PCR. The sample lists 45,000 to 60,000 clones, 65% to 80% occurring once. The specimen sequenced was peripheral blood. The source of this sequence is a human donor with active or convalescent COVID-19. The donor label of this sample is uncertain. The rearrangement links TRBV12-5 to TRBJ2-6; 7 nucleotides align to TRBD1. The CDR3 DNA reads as TGTGCTAGTGGTTTGGGACAGGGTTCTGGGGCCAACGTCCTGACTTTC. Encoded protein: CASGLGQGSGANVLTF.